This passage covers 2 T cell receptor beta chains from one sample sequenced in a study of cytomegalovirus exposure and HLA in healthy donors. Clones were read by immunoSEQ multiplex PCR, and TCRdb kept only the in-frame ones, dropping some. The sample has some 80,000 clones, around 96% seen once. The sequencing input was PBMCs. Receptors were obtained from a woman between 18 and 29 years old in good health and CMV-seronegative.

The chain carries TRBV2 and TRBJ2-7; D remains ambiguous. Looked up from germline, CDR1 is SNHLY and CDR2 is FYNNEI. The germline V and J ends were trimmed by 5 bases and 2 bases, with 7 bases remaining between them. The CDR3 has 12 residues. The DNA for the CDR3 is TGTGCCAGCAGTATGCAGGCCTACGAGCAGTACTTC. Protein sequence: CASSMQAYEQYF.

V is TRBV7-9 and J is TRBJ1-1, with D unresolved. The CDR3 has 13 amino acids. Germline values: CDR1 SEHNR, CDR2 FQNEAQ (reference sequence). Trimming pared 3 bases from V and 6 bases from J, leaving 11 bases between. The chain's CDR3 is CASSFYSRPEAFF. The CDR3 DNA sequence: TGTGCCAGCAGCTTCTACAGTCGCCCTGAAGCTTTCTTT.